The 15 T cell receptor beta chains listed next were all sequenced from one sample in a study of blood T cell repertoires in COVID-19. Libraries were prepared by immunoSEQ multiplex PCR; TCRdb keeps only in-frame clonotypes and omits some of them. The sample contains some 50,000 clones, approximately 90% of which appear only once. Sequencing was done on a sample of peripheral blood. These receptors were collected from a man between 60 and 70 years old with acute or convalescent COVID-19.

The chain couples TRBV11-2 to TRBJ2-7; D not resolved. CDR1 is SGHAT and CDR2 is FQNNGV in the germline V gene. The CDR3 loop spans 14 amino acids. Trimming left V 1 base short and J 3 bases short, with 10 bases between. CDR3 in amino acids: CASSLGRSNYEQYF. The CDR3 coding sequence is TGTGCCAGCAGCTTAGGACGGAGCAACTACGAGCAGTACTTC.

The V gene is TRBV11-2, the J gene TRBJ2-3; 12 nucleotides agree with TRBD2. V trimming: 2 bases; J trimming: 5 bases; junction bases outside the gene matches: 5. Germline CDR1 SGHAT, CDR2 FQNNGV. The CDR3 runs to 16 residues. CDR3 coding DNA: TGTGCCAGCAGCTTAACTAGCGGGGGGAGGGGAGATACGCAGTATTTT. Translation: CASSLTSGGRGDTQYF.

This chain joins TRBV6-5 and TRBJ1-2; D possibly corresponds to TRBD1 (6 bases). CDR1 is MNHEY and CDR2 is SVGAGI in the germline V gene. V gave up 7 bases and J gave up 4 bases, with 16 bases separating them. This CDR3 is built from 14 residues. The CDR3 protein is CASTGTRATYGYTF. For the CDR3, the DNA is TGTGCCAGCACCGGGACAAGGGCAACCTATGGCTACACCTTC.

The count of this clone is one. V usage is TRBV7-6 and J usage is TRBJ1-1; unclear D gene. The CDR3 length is 15 residues. The V gene's germline CDR1 is SGHVS and CDR2 FNYEAQ. Trimming took 5 bases from V and 0 from J, leaving 13 bases between them. The CDR3 region has the DNA TGTGCCAGCAGCCGCAGCTACGACATGAACACTGAAGCTTTCTTT. The encoded protein is CASSRSYDMNTEAFF.

The table lists this clone with a count of one. The chain combines TRBV5-1 with TRBJ1-2, with a tentative D call TRBD1 (5 bases). V dropped 3 bases and J dropped 4 bases, with 16 bases sitting between them. This CDR3 is 15 amino acids long. The germline V gene has CDR1 SGHRS and CDR2 YFSETQ. This CDR3 is CASSWGWGRVYGYTF. The CDR3 coding sequence is TGCGCCAGCAGCTGGGGCTGGGGAAGGGTCTATGGCTACACCTTC.

V and J are TRBV21-1 and TRBJ1-4; the table's D call of TRBD1 was not tested on the DNA. TRBV21-1 is a pseudogene locus. The CDR3 runs 15 residues. The CDR3 nucleotides are TGTGCCAGTCTTCTGTGTACAGGGGATCATGAAAAACTGTTTTTT. It is translated as CASLLCTGDHEKLFF.

The V call is TRBV6-6, the J call TRBJ1-1; weak D call: TRBD1 (5 bases). Trimming removed 2 bases at V and 1 base at J, with 8 bases between. This CDR3 spans 14 amino acids. Germline loops: CDR1 MNHNY, CDR2 SVGAGI (reference sequence). The CDR3 nucleotides read TGTGCCAGCAGTTACCTCCAGGGGAACACTGAAGCTTTCTTT. It translates to CASSYLQGNTEAFF.

This sequence joins TRBV19 and TRBJ2-1; 11 positions match TRBD2. CDR1 is LNHDA, CDR2 SQIVND, per germline (reference sequence). V was clipped by 6 bases and J by 4 bases; unmatched bases: 5. The CDR3 runs to 15 residues. Here the CDR3 reads CASRDGTSGYNEQFF. In nucleotides, the CDR3 is TGTGCCAGTAGAGACGGGACTAGCGGTTACAATGAGCAGTTCTTC.

This clone came up once. The genes are TRBV24-1 and TRBJ1-5; D gene unclear. The CDR3 contains 13 residues. The germline V gene has CDR1 KGHDR and CDR2 SFDVKD. Trimming took off 1 base at V and 5 bases at J, with 5 bases between the two ends. DNA for the CDR3: TGTGCCACCAGTGATTTCGGAGATCAGCCCCAGCATTTT. Amino acids: CATSDFGDQPQHF.

The chain has TRBV11-2 and TRBJ2-1, with 8 bases aligning to TRBD2. This CDR3 is 15 amino acids long. V gave up 2 bases and J gave up 7 bases; unmatched junction bases: 7. Germline CDR1 is SGHAT and CDR2 is FQNNGV. CDR3 nucleotides: TGTGCCAGCAGCTTAATGGCTAGCGGGCTGAATGAGCAGTTCTTC. Translated: CASSLMASGLNEQFF. Together with reference TRBV11-2 and TRBJ2-1, the CDR3 gives the full variable domain: EAGVAQSPRYKIIEKRQSVAFWCNPISGHATLYWYQQILGQGPKLLIQFQNNGVVDDSQLPKDRFSAERLKGVDSTLKIQPAKLEDSAVYLCASSLMASGLNEQFFGPGTRLTVL.

The V call is TRBV4-1, the J call TRBJ1-3; 7 nucleotides align to TRBD1. V gave up 7 bases and J gave up 8 bases; unmatched junction bases: 14. Looked up from germline, CDR1 is MGHRA and CDR2 is YSYEKL. This CDR3 has 15 amino acids. As DNA, the CDR3 is TGCGCCAGCATGCTACGGACAGGTCAAGGGGACACCATATATTTT. Its translation: CASMLRTGQGDTIYF.

The CDR3 DNA reads TGCGCCAGCAGTGATGACAGGGAAATGAACACTGAAGCTTTCTTT. Residues: CASSDDREMNTEAFF. The chain carries TRBV10-1 and TRBJ1-1; TRBD1 matches 7 bases. V shed 3 bases, J shed 0 bases, and the junction held 4 bases outside the gene matches. The CDR3 is 15 residues long. Germline V gives CDR1 WNHNN, CDR2 SYGVQD (reference sequence).

The chain carries TRBV27 and TRBJ2-7; 9 positions agree with TRBD1. This CDR3 has 14 residues. Germline CDR1 is MNHEY and CDR2 is SMNVEV (reference sequence). V was pared by 2 bases and J by 3 bases, with 2 bases of the junction left unmatched. CDR3 protein: CASSLPGQGYEQYF. The CDR3 DNA is TGTGCCAGCAGTTTACCGGGACAGGGCTACGAGCAGTACTTC.

The V call is TRBV5-1, the J call TRBJ1-1; 7 bases agree with TRBD1. CDR1 and CDR2 from the germline V gene are SGHRS and YFSETQ. V lost 1 base to trimming and J lost 1 base; unmatched junction nucleotides: 4. CDR3 length: 15 amino acids. CDR3 amino acids: CASSLWQGGNTEAFF. CDR3 DNA sequence: TGCGCCAGCAGCTTGTGGCAGGGGGGGAACACTGAAGCTTTCTTT.

The rearrangement uses TRBV5-1 and TRBJ1-1; 10 bases fit TRBD1. Trimming took 2 bases from V and 8 from J; bases not matched to a gene: 9. The germline V gene encodes CDR1 SGHRS and CDR2 YFSETQ. The CDR3 is made up of 15 amino acids. CDR3 sequence reads: CASSFTGPGQGEAFF. The CDR3 bases are TGCGCCAGCAGCTTCACTGGGCCGGGACAGGGGGAAGCTTTCTTT.